A selection of T cell receptor beta chains follows, all from one sample in a study of Ad26.COV2.S vaccination and SARS-CoV-2 variants. Libraries were prepared by immunoSEQ multiplex PCR; TCRdb keeps only in-frame clonotypes and omits some of them. The sample carries hundreds of thousands of clones, 80% to 90% recorded once. The input for sequencing was peripheral blood, taken in a trial of Ad26.COV2.S vaccine versus placebo. These TCRs come from a person between 18 and 65 years old who received the Ad26.COV2.S COVID-19 vaccine or a placebo. The CDR3 runs from the conserved cysteine through the conserved F or W. A D gene is named only where the DNA matches it firmly. Size tells how often a clone was seen (once, few, many) or the class of an expanded clone, and some rows leave it out.

J gene | D gene | clone size | V gene | CDR3 length | CDR3 protein | CDR3 DNA
TRBJ1-5 | TRBD1 | . | TRBV19 | 18 | CASSIGDSGPFDNQPQHF | TGTGCCAGTAGTATAGGGGACAGTGGCCCATTTGACAATCAGCCCCAGCATTTT
TRBJ1-2 | . | . | TRBV7-2 | 13 | CASSLRGNYGYTF | TGTGCCAGCAGCTTACGGGGGAACTATGGCTACACCTTC
TRBJ2-4 | . | . | TRBV19 | 15 | CASSSPGRERSIQYF | TGTGCCAGTAGCAGCCCTGGGCGGGAAAGGAGCATTCAGTACTTC
TRBJ2-1 | . | . | TRBV5-1 | 14 | CASSLETTYNEQFF | TGCGCCAGCAGCTTGGAGACAACCTACAATGAGCAGTTCTTC
TRBJ2-1 | TRBD2 | . | TRBV27 | 15 | CASSPMASGSNEQFF | TGTGCCAGCAGCCCCATGGCTAGCGGGAGTAATGAGCAGTTCTTC
TRBJ2-7 | TRBD2 | . | TRBV27 | 18 | CASRLTSGWEGRYYEQYF | TGTGCCAGCAGATTAACTAGCGGGTGGGAGGGGAGGTACTACGAGCAGTACTTC
TRBJ1-2 | . | few | TRBV4-1 | 13 | CASSQEQGYGYTF | TGCGCCAGCAGCCAAGAACAGGGCTATGGCTACACCTTC
TRBJ2-2 | . | . | TRBV19 | 18 | CASSFYHSTVVNTGELFF | TGTGCCAGTAGCTTTTACCATTCGACAGTCGTTAACACCGGGGAGCTGTTTTTT
TRBJ1-2 | . | once | TRBV10-3 | 11 | CAISVGQGIYF | .
TRBJ1-5 | . | . | TRBV4-2 | 14 | CASSQGGASQPQHF | TGTGCCAGCAGCCAAGGGGGAGCTAGTCAGCCCCAGCATTTT
TRBJ2-1 | TRBD2 | . | TRBV5-6 | 17 | CASSLEASGRGGNEQFF | TGTGCCAGCAGCTTGGAGGCTAGCGGGAGAGGTGGAAATGAGCAGTTCTTC
TRBJ2-5 | . | . | TRBV6-5 | 13 | CASGGGGTQTQYF | TGTGCCAGCGGGGGAGGGGGGACCCAGACCCAGTACTTC
TRBJ2-7 | . | . | TRBV6-1 | 14 | CASSEDVFSYEQYF | TGTGCCAGCAGTGAAGATGTCTTCTCCTACGAGCAGTACTTC
TRBJ2-3 | TRBD1 | . | TRBV19 | 14 | CASNHRGQTDTQYF | TGTGCCTCCAACCACAGGGGGCAAACAGATACGCAGTATTTT
TRBJ2-1 | TRBD2 | . | TRBV28 | 15 | CASSLTSGRVNEQFF | TGTGCCAGCAGTCTGACTAGCGGGAGGGTTAATGAGCAGTTCTTC
TRBJ1-4 | TRBD1 | . | TRBV6-5 | 14 | CASTSRTGASTVFF | TGTGCCAGCACCTCCCGGACAGGGGCCTCTACAGTGTTTTTT
TRBJ1-2 | . | . | TRBV19 | 13 | CASSINSVYGYTF | TGTGCCAGTAGTATTAATAGTGTGTATGGCTACACCTTC
TRBJ2-2 | . | . | TRBV11-2 | 15 | CASSLDGRLGGELFF | TGTGCCAGCAGCCTAGATGGACGGTTGGGCGGGGAGCTGTTTTTT
TRBJ2-2 | TRBD2 | once | TRBV3-1/TRBV3-2 | 16 | CASSRLAGADTGELFF | TGTGCCAGCAGCCGTTTAGCGGGGGCCGACACCGGGGAGCTGTTTTTT
TRBJ1-5 | . | . | TRBV2 | 13 | CASSVWISQPQHF | TGTGCCAGCAGTGTATGGATTAGTCAGCCCCAGCATTTT
TRBJ1-3 | . | . | TRBV4-3 | 15 | CASSQGSSSGNTIYF | TGCGCCAGCAGCCAAGGCTCCAGCTCTGGAAACACCATATATTTT
TRBJ2-1 | . | . | TRBV7-3 | 13 | CASSYGNDNEQFF | TGTGCCAGCAGCTACGGGAATGACAATGAGCAGTTCTTC
TRBJ1-1 | . | . | TRBV19 | 16 | CASSIDWQVMNTEAFF | TGTGCCAGTAGTATAGATTGGCAGGTGATGAACACTGAAGCTTTCTTT
TRBJ1-5 | . | few | TRBV28 | 12 | CASTSGDQPQHF | TGTGCCAGCACCTCAGGGGATCAGCCCCAGCATTTT
TRBJ1-1 | . | . | TRBV12-3/TRBV12-4 | 13 | CASSFRGGTEAFF | TGTGCCAGCAGTTTTAGGGGAGGCACTGAAGCTTTCTTT
TRBJ2-7 | TRBD1 | . | TRBV29-1 | 13 | CSASGQQTYEQYF | TGCAGTGCCTCGGGACAGCAAACCTACGAGCAGTACTTC
TRBJ1-1 | . | . | TRBV7-9 | 10 | CASLNTEAFF | TGTGCCAGCTTAAACACTGAAGCTTTCTTT
TRBJ2-3 | . | . | TRBV7-2 | 12 | CASSLEVDTQYF | TGTGCCAGCAGCCTAGAGGTAGATACGCAGTATTTT
TRBJ2-7 | . | . | TRBV24-1 | 13 | CATSEGKRPEQYF | TGTGCCACCAGTGAAGGGAAACGCCCGGAGCAGTACTTC
TRBJ2-5 | . | . | TRBV7-2 | 14 | CASSGQRGQETQYF | TGTGCCAGCAGCGGACAGCGAGGGCAAGAGACCCAGTACTTC
TRBJ2-3 | . | once | TRBV19 | 19 | CASSMGGFPSRGHTDTQYF | TGTGCCAGTAGTATGGGGGGATTCCCCTCACGGGGGCACACAGATACGCAGTATTTT
TRBJ1-2 | . | . | TRBV3-1/TRBV3-2 | 18 | CASSQVPGHHLANYGYTF | TGTGCCAGCAGCCAAGTCCCGGGACACCACCTGGCTAACTATGGCTACACCTTC
TRBJ1-1 | . | . | TRBV7-9 | 14 | CASRRDMGNTEAFF | TGTGCCAGCAGACGAGATATGGGAAACACTGAAGCTTTCTTT